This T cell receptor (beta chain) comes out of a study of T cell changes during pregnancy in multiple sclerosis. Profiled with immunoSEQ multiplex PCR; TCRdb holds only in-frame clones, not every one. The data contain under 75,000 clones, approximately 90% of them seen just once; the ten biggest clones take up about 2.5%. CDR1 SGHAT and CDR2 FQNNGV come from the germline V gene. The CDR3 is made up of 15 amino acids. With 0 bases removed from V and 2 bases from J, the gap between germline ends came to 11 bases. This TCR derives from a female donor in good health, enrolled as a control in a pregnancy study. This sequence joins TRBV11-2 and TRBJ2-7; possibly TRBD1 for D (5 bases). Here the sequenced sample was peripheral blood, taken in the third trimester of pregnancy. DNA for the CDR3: TGTGCCAGCAGCTTAGAAAGGACACTCGCCTACGAGCAGTACTTC. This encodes CASSLERTLAYEQYF.